The 30 T cell receptor beta chains below were found in one sample sequenced in a study of neurological immune-mediated disorders. TCRdb recomputed calls from the 5' RACE reads with MiXCR, one row per CDR3 protein. The profile shows tens of thousands of distinct CDR3 sequences, roughly 7% of them singletons. Sequencing was performed on PBMCs. The receptors were gathered from a woman aged 40 to 50 in good health.

This clonotype has at least ten counts. The chain couples TRBV29-1 to TRBJ2-5, with 7 bases lining up with TRBD2. The CDR3 totals 13 residues. Trimming took 4 bases from V and 5 from J; bases not matched to a gene: 7. Germline-derived CDR1 and CDR2 are SQVTM and ANQGSEA. The CDR3 sequence is CSVGVTSFETQYF. The CDR3 nucleotides are TGCAGCGTTGGGGTGACTAGCTTTGAGACCCAGTACTTC.

V gene TRBV7-2 combines with J gene TRBJ2-5; 8 nucleotides agree with TRBD2. The CDR3 is made up of 15 amino acids. CDR1 is SGHTA and CDR2 is FQGNSA in the germline V gene. V was clipped by 1 base and J by 7 bases; unmatched bases: 8. This CDR3 is CASSLESGGGGTQYF. The CDR3 nucleotides read TGTGCCAGCAGCTTAGAGAGCGGGGGCGGGGGGACCCAGTACTTC.

This clonotype was counted between two and nine times. The rearrangement links TRBV24-1 to TRBJ2-1, with 7 nucleotides matching TRBD2. The CDR3 covers 15 residues. Germline CDR1 reads KGHDR; CDR2 reads SFDVKD. V was clipped by 7 bases and J by 0 bases; unmatched bases: 5. CDR3 protein: CATSFGGSSYNEQFF. The DNA of the CDR3 is TGTGCCACCAGCTTCGGGGGGTCCTCCTACAATGAGCAGTTCTTC.

This clonotype was detected many times. The chain employs TRBV18 and TRBJ1-2; 8 positions agree with TRBD1. Germline V gives CDR1 KGHSH, CDR2 LQKENI. This CDR3 is 15 amino acids long. J lost 2 bases, V lost 0 bases, and 2 bases had no gene match. The DNA of the CDR3 is TGTGCCAGCTCACCACCGGGACAGGCCAACTATGGCTACACCTTC. Its protein product is CASSPPGQANYGYTF.

This clonotype came up many times. The genes are TRBV5-1 and TRBJ1-5; D is perhaps TRBD1 (6 bases). The CDR3 has 16 residues. V was pared by 4 bases and J by 5 bases, with 19 bases between. Germline lookup yields CDR1 SGHRS and CDR2 YFSETQ. The CDR3 protein is CASSSSGTPTYQPQHF. The CDR3, as DNA: TGCGCCAGCAGCAGTTCCGGGACACCGACTTATCAGCCCCAGCATTTT.

This clonotype was counted many times. V and J are TRBV6-2 or TRBV6-3 and TRBJ1-4; D gene uncertain. V lost 6 bases to trimming and J lost 8 bases, with 19 bases between them. The germline gives CDR1 MNHEY, CDR2 SVGEGT. The CDR3 sequence is 15 residues long. The DNA for the CDR3 is TGTGCCAGCAGACGCGAACCCACCCCTGAAGAAAAACTGTTTTTT. Its protein is CASRREPTPEEKLFF.

This clonotype was detected ten times or more. The chain uses TRBV7-2 and TRBJ2-1, with 10 bases fitting TRBD2. The germline V gene has CDR1 SGHTA and CDR2 FQGNSA. Unmatched junction bases numbered 7, after V lost 5 bases and J lost 6 bases. The CDR3 sequence is 15 residues long. This CDR3 reads CASSKLAGNPNEQFF. The CDR3 coding sequence is TGTGCCAGCAGCAAACTAGCGGGGAACCCCAATGAGCAGTTCTTC.

This clonotype was detected many times. This chain's CDR3 is CASGEPPDTQYF. CDR3 nucleotides: TGTGCCAGCGGTGAGCCCCCAGATACGCAGTATTTT. The chain couples TRBV28 to TRBJ2-3; no clear D gene. CDR1 MDHEN and CDR2 SYDVKM come from the germline V gene. The CDR3 contains 12 residues. The V gene lost 8 bases and the J gene lost 4 bases, with 10 bases spanning the gap.

J is TRBJ2-7 and V is TRBV20-1, with D possibly matching TRBD1 (6 bases). V was cut by 6 bases and J by 2 bases, with 17 bases left in between. The CDR3 covers 14 residues. CDR1 and CDR2 (germline): DFQATT, SNEGSKA (reference sequence). The CDR3 nucleotides read TGCAGTGCCCTTATCGGGACATGCCCCTACGAGCAGTACTTC. Its protein is CSALIGTCPYEQYF.

This clonotype showed up many times. The rearrangement links TRBV14 to TRBJ2-4; 7 bases are a match to TRBD2. This CDR3 has 14 residues. Germline trimming cut 1 base from V and 6 bases from J; bases unmatched to any gene: 3. The germline gives CDR1 SGHDN, CDR2 FVKESK. This chain's CDR3 is CASSQAGGGNIQYF. The CDR3 coding sequence is TGTGCCAGCAGCCAAGCTGGGGGGGGAAACATTCAGTACTTC.

This clonotype was seen ten or more times. V and J are TRBV5-1 and TRBJ2-1; D might be TRBD1 or TRBD2, each matching 6 bases. V was trimmed by 3 bases and J by 5 bases, leaving 12 bases between them. Per germline, CDR1 SGHRS and CDR2 YFSETQ. The CDR3 consists of 14 residues. Here the CDR3 DNA reads TGCGCCAGCAGCTCCCTGGGGGGCGACAATGAGCAGTTCTTC. It yields the protein CASSSLGGDNEQFF.

Many counts were recorded for this clonotype. The chain employs TRBV7-9 and TRBJ1-2; 7 nucleotides line up with TRBD1. This CDR3 spans 17 amino acids. Germline CDR1 and CDR2: SEHNR and FQNEAQ (reference sequence). Trimming at V came to 0 bases and at J to 5 bases, leaving 12 bases not matched to a gene. CDR3 sequence (DNA): TGTGCCAGCAGCTTAGCACCGAGGGACAGCCTAATTTATGGCTACACCTTC. It encodes CASSLAPRDSLIYGYTF.

This clonotype occurred many times. The chain employs TRBV9 and TRBJ2-3, with 8 nucleotides matching TRBD1. The germline CDR1 and CDR2 sequences are SGDLS and YYNGEE. The CDR3 has 15 residues. V was pared by 6 bases and J by 3 bases, with 9 bases of the junction left unmatched. CDR3 residues: CASTVTGAYTDTQYF. The CDR3 nucleotides are TGTGCCAGCACCGTGACAGGGGCCTATACAGATACGCAGTATTTT.

This clonotype was observed at least ten times. The chain joins TRBV7-9 to TRBJ1-1; D ambiguous. The germline V gene encodes CDR1 SEHNR and CDR2 FQNEAQ (reference sequence). CDR3 length equals 13 residues. V was shortened by 5 bases and J by 5 bases, with 12 bases between the two germline ends. The CDR3 nucleotides read TGTGCCAGCAGCGTCCCCGGGGATACTGAAGCTTTCTTT. Its translation is CASSVPGDTEAFF.

This clonotype was observed at least ten times. This chain joins TRBV2 and TRBJ2-5; 10 bases agree with TRBD2. Trimming removed 6 bases from V and 5 bases from J; junction bases left unmatched: 6. Germline CDR1 and CDR2: SNHLY and FYNNEI. This CDR3 spans 14 amino acids. CDR3 sequence: CASRASGRGETQYF. CDR3 DNA: TGTGCCAGCAGGGCTAGCGGGAGAGGCGAGACCCAGTACTTC.

This clonotype was observed many times. The chain employs TRBV6-5 and TRBJ2-2; no definite D call. Trimming removed 6 bases from V and 1 base from J, with 9 bases in between. The CDR3 spans 14 residues. Germline V gene sequence: CDR1 MNHEY, CDR2 SVGAGI. CDR3 amino acids: CASSPDGNTGELFF. CDR3 nucleotide sequence: TGTGCCAGCAGCCCCGACGGGAACACCGGGGAGCTGTTTTTT.

Ten or more counts support this clonotype. The chain couples TRBV27 to TRBJ1-2; TRBD1 matches 7 bases. Trimming took 5 bases from V and 0 from J; bases not matched to a gene: 12. CDR1 and CDR2 from the germline V gene are MNHEY and SMNVEV (reference sequence). This CDR3 is built from 17 residues. The CDR3 protein is CASSPYTGAQSNYGYTF. In DNA, the CDR3 is TGTGCCAGCAGTCCCTACACAGGGGCCCAATCTAACTATGGCTACACCTTC.

At least ten counts were recorded for this clonotype. The J gene is TRBJ2-1, the V gene TRBV29-1; D uncertain. Per the germline V gene, CDR1 is SQVTM and CDR2 is ANQGSEA. Trimming shortened V by 7 bases and J by 5 bases, and 9 bases separated the two germline ends. The CDR3 has 11 amino acids. The CDR3 region is CSGNRDNEQFF. In DNA, the CDR3 is TGCAGCGGAAACAGAGACAATGAGCAGTTCTTC.

This clonotype was seen repeatedly, ten times or more. This sequence joins TRBV20-1 and TRBJ1-1; D ambiguous. The CDR3 spans 12 residues. CDR1 and CDR2 from the germline V gene are DFQATT and SNEGSKA (reference sequence). The ends were cut back, 2 bases at V and 8 bases at J, with 12 bases in the middle. This chain's CDR3 is CSARTRQLEAFF. CDR3 DNA sequence: TGCAGTGCTAGAACACGGCAGCTAGAAGCTTTCTTT.

This clonotype was counted ten times or more. J is TRBJ2-1 and V is TRBV28; 7 bases are a match to TRBD2. CDR3 length: 15 amino acids. V was clipped by 2 bases and J by 2 bases; unmatched bases: 3. Germline assignment: CDR1 MDHEN and CDR2 SYDVKM. In DNA, the CDR3 is TGTGCCAGCAGTTTAGTGGGAGGGACCTACAATGAGCAGTTCTTC. As protein: CASSLVGGTYNEQFF. Full variable domain (rest looked up from reference TRBV28 and TRBJ2-1): DVKVTQSSRYLVKRTGEKVFLECVQDMDHENMFWYRQDPGLGLRLIYFSYDVKMKEKGDIPEGYSVSREKKERFSLILESASTNQTSMYLCASSLVGGTYNEQFFGPGTRLTVL.

This clonotype appeared many times. J is TRBJ2-3 and V is TRBV2; 9 bases align to TRBD2. J lost 2 bases, V lost 7 bases, and 4 bases had no gene match. This CDR3 comprises 14 residues. Germline V CDR1 and CDR2: SNHLY, FYNNEI. CDR3 sequence reads: CASKSGGYTDTQYF. DNA of the CDR3: TGTGCCAGCAAAAGCGGGGGGTACACAGATACGCAGTATTTT.

The table lists this clonotype with many counts. The genes are TRBV7-9 and TRBJ2-5, with 9 bases fitting TRBD2. The CDR3 covers 15 residues. The V gene's germline CDR1 is SEHNR and CDR2 FQNEAQ (reference sequence). After removal of 4 bases from V and 3 bases from J, the junction contained 6 bases not matched to a gene. CDR3 sequence (DNA): TGTGCCAGCAGCTATCAGACTAGCGGCAAAGAGACCCAGTACTTC. Amino acid sequence: CASSYQTSGKETQYF.

In this sample, this clonotype turned up many times. This rearrangement joins TRBV11-2 to TRBJ2-1; 7 nucleotides align to TRBD2. Germline V lookup: CDR1 SGHAT, CDR2 FQNNGV. The J segment lost 2 bases and the V segment lost 5 bases, leaving 12 bases of the junction unmatched. This CDR3 has 17 amino acids. The CDR3 DNA reads as TGTGCCAGCAGCCTACGGTCTAGCGGATCCCCCTACAATGAGCAGTTCTTC. This encodes CASSLRSSGSPYNEQFF.

On this clonotype: A clone one base away is much larger, so this may be a read error. The chain has TRBV19 and TRBJ1-5, with a tentative D call TRBD1 (5 bases). In germline, CDR1 is LNHDA, CDR2 SQIVND (reference sequence). This CDR3 has 16 residues. Trimming stripped 5 bases from V and 2 bases from J, with 16 bases between. The CDR3 region has the DNA TGTGCCAGTAGTCGGGGCAGGGCTGTGGGCAATCAGCCCCAGCATTTT. As protein: CASSRGRAVGNQPQHF.

Many counts were recorded for this clonotype. This chain joins TRBV5-1 and TRBJ1-1; TRBD1 aligns across 8 bases. V shed 4 bases, J shed 1 base, and the junction held 9 bases outside the gene matches. In germline, CDR1 is SGHRS, CDR2 YFSETQ. There are 16 residues in the CDR3. CDR3 sequence: CASSIRDRSSNTEAFF. CDR3 DNA sequence: TGCGCCAGCAGCATCCGGGACAGGTCGTCGAACACTGAAGCTTTCTTT.

With respect to this clonotype: A single base separates this from a much larger clone, so it may be a read error. The rearrangement joins TRBV27 to TRBJ2-2; D gene uncertain. Germline CDR1 MNHEY, CDR2 SMNVEV (reference sequence). The CDR3 is 13 residues long. Trimming removed 4 bases at V and 9 bases at J, with 12 bases between. CDR3 region: CASSWWKTRELFF. In nucleotides, the CDR3 is TGTGCCAGCAGTTGGTGGAAAACCAGGGAGCTGTTTTTT.

This clonotype was counted only a few times. The gene calls are TRBV13 and TRBJ2-1; possible D gene TRBD2, 5 bases. Germline assignment: CDR1 PRHDT and CDR2 FYEKMQ (reference sequence). The CDR3 length is 16 residues. The V gene lost 2 bases and the J gene lost 1 base, with 12 bases spanning the gap. The CDR3 DNA reads as TGTGCCAGCAGCTTACGTTTGACGGGATCCTACAATGAGCAGTTCTTC. Its protein product is CASSLRLTGSYNEQFF. The variable domain in full, completed from reference TRBV13 and TRBJ2-1, reads AAGVIQSPRHLIKEKRETATLKCYPIPRHDTVYWYQQGPGQDPQFLISFYEKMQSDKGSIPDRFSAQQFSDYHSELNMSSLELGDSALYFCASSLRLTGSYNEQFFGPGTRLTVL.

This clonotype is termed large. The chain has TRBV5-1 and TRBJ1-5; TRBD1 is a possible D gene (6 bases). Germline CDR1 is SGHRS and CDR2 is YFSETQ. V was pared by 3 bases and J by 0 bases, with 7 bases between. This CDR3 is 14 amino acids long. The CDR3 DNA reads TGCGCCAGCAGCTCGGACAGTAGCAATCAGCCCCAGCATTTT. The encoded protein is CASSSDSSNQPQHF.

This clonotype appeared a few times. The chain links TRBV14 to TRBJ2-5; D gene unclear. The germline gives CDR1 SGHDN, CDR2 FVKESK. Trimming removed 3 bases from V and 4 bases from J, with 9 bases in between. The CDR3 has 13 amino acids. As DNA, the CDR3 is TGTGCCAGCAGCCAGTTCATTGGAGAGACCCAGTACTTC. Amino acids: CASSQFIGETQYF.

The table lists this clonotype with many counts. The chain is built from TRBV18 and TRBJ1-1; no reliable D call. The CDR3 loop spans 11 amino acids. The germline V and J ends were trimmed by 6 bases and 7 bases, with 9 bases remaining between them. Germline loops: CDR1 KGHSH, CDR2 LQKENI. The CDR3 is CASSPGFEAFF. The DNA for the CDR3 is TGTGCCAGCTCCCCGGGGTTTGAAGCTTTCTTT.